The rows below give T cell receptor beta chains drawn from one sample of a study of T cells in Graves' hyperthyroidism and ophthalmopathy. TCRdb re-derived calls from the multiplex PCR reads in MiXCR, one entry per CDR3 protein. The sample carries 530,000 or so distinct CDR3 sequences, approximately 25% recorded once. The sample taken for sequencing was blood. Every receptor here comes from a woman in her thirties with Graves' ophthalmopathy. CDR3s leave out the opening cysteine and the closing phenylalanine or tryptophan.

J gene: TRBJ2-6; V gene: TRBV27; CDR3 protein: ASSLRGGKNSGANVLT
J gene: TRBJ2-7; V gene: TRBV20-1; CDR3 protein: SAYLRDRGGGEQY
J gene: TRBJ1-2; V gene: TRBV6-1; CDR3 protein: ASSETRRGKD
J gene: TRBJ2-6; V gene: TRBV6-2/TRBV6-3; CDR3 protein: ASSVRTYRSSGANVLT
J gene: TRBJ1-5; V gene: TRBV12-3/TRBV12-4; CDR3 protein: ASSGQTGGTNQPQH
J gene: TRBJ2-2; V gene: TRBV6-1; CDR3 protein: ASKISTVNTGELF
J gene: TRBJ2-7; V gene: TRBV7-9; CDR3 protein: ASSSPASYEQY
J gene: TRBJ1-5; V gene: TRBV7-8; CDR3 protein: ASSLFMGDKGQPQH
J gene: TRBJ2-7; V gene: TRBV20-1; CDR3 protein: SARDPGHEQY
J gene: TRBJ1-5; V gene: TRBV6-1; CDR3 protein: ASSVPAGSWH
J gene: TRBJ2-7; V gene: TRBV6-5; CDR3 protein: ASSHPRGYEQY
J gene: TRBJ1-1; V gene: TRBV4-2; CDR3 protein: ASSQGRLSEAF
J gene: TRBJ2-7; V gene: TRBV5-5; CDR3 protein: ASSSPQGLYSYEQY
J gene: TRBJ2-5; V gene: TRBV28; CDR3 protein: ASGLPGTGVETQY
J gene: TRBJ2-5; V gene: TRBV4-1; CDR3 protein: ASSQGPGGGHQETQY
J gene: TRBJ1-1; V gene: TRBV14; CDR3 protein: ASSTRPGSGTEAF
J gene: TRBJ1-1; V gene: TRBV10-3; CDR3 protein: AISELTGDTEAF
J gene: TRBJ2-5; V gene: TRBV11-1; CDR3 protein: ASSRQDLGETQY
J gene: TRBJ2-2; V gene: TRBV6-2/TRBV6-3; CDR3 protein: ASSAPRGTSKAELF
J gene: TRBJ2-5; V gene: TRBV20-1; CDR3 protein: SAHRETQY
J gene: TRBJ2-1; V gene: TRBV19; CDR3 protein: ASSMQDNYNEQF
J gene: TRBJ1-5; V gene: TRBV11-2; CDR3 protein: ASSPGQGSWRQPQH